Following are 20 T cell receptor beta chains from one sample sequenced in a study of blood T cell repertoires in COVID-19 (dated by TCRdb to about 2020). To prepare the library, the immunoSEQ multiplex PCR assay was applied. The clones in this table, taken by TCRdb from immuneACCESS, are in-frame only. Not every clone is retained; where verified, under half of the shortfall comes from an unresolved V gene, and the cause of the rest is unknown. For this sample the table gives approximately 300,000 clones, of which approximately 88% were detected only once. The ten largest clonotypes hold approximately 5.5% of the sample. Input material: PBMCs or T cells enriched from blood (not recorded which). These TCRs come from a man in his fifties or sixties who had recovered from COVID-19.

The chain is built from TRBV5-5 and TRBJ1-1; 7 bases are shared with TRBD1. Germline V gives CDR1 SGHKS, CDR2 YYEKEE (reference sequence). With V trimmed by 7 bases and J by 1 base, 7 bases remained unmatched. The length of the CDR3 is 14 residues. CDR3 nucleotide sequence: TGTGCCAGCTATAGGGGGCAGGGGAACACTGAAGCTTTCTTT. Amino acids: CASYRGQGNTEAFF.

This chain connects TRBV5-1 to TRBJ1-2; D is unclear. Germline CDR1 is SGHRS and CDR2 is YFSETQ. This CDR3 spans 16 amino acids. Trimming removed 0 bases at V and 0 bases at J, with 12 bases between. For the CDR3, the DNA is TGCGCCAGCAGCTTGGCGGGGTCCAGCCCTAACTATGGCTACACCTTC. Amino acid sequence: CASSLAGSSPNYGYTF.

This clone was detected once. CDR3 loop: CASSVISTDTQYF. In DNA, the CDR3 is TGTGCCAGCAGCGTCATCAGCACAGATACGCAGTATTTT. V is TRBV9 and J is TRBJ2-3; D is unclear. Per the germline V gene, CDR1 is SGDLS and CDR2 is YYNGEE. The CDR3 length is 13 residues. The V end lost 2 bases, the J end lost 0 bases, and 4 bases lay between the germline ends.

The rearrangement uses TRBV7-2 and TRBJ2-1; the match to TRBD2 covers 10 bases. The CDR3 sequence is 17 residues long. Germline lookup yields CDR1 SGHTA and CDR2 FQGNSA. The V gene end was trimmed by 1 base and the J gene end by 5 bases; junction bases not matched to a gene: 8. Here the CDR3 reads CASSLGARLAGNNEQFF. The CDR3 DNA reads TGTGCCAGCAGCTTAGGGGCCCGACTAGCGGGTAACAATGAGCAGTTCTTC. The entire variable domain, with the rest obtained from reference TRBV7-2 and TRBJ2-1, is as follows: GAGVSQSPSNKVTEKGKDVELRCDPISGHTALYWYRQSLGQGLEFLIYFQGNSAPDKSGLPSDRFSAERTGGSVSTLTIQRTQQEDSAVYLCASSLGARLAGNNEQFFGPGTRLTVL.

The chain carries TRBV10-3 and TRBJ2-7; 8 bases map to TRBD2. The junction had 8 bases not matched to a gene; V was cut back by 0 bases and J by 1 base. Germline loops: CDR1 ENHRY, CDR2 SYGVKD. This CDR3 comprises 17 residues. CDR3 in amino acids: CAISESNRASGSYEQYF. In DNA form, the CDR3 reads TGTGCCATCAGTGAGTCGAATAGGGCTAGCGGGTCCTACGAGCAGTACTTC.

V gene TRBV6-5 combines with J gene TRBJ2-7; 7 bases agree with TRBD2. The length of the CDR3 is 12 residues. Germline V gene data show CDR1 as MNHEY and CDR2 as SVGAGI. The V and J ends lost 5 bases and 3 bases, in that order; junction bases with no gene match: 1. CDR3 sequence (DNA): TGTGCCAGCAGTAGGGACTACTACGAGCAGTACTTC. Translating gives CASSRDYYEQYF.

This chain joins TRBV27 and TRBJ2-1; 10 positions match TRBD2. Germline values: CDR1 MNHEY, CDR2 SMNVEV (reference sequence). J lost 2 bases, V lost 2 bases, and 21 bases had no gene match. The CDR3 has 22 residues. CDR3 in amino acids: CASSLNEFSTGTGLAAYNEQFF. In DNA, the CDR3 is TGTGCCAGCAGTTTAAATGAATTTTCGACAGGGACTGGACTAGCGGCCTACAATGAGCAGTTCTTC.

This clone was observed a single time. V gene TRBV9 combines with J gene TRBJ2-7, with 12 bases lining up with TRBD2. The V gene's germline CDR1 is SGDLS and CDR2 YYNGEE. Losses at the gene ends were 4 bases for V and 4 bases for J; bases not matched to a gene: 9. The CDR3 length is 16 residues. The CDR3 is CASSPRLAGDGYEQYF. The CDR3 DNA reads TGTGCCAGCAGCCCCCGACTAGCGGGAGATGGGTACGAGCAGTACTTC.

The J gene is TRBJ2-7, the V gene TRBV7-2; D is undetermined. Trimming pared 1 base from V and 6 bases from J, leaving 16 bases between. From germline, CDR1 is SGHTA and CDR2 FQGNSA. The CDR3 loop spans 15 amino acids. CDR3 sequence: CASSLVKTGSVEQYF. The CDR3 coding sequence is TGTGCCAGCAGCTTAGTGAAAACGGGTTCGGTCGAGCAGTACTTC.

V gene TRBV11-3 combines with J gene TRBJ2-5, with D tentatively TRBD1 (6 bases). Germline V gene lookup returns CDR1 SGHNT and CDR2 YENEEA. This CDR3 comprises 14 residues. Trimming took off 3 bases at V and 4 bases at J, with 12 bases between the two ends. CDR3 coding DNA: TGTGCCAGCAGCTTGGACGACAGGAGAGAGACCCAGTACTTC. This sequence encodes CASSLDDRRETQYF.

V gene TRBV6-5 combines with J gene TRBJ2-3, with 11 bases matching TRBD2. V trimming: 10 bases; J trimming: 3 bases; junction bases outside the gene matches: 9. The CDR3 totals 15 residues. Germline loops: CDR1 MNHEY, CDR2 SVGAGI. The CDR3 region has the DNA TGTGCCACCCTCTTTCTAGCGGGAGGTACAGATACGCAGTATTTT. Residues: CATLFLAGGTDTQYF.

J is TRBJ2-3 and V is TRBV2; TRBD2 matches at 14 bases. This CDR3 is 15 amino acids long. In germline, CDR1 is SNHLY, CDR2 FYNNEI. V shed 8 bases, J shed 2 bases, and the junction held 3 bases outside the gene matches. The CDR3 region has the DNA TGTGCCAGCGGGACTAGCGGGAGACCCACAGATACGCAGTATTTT. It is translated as CASGTSGRPTDTQYF.

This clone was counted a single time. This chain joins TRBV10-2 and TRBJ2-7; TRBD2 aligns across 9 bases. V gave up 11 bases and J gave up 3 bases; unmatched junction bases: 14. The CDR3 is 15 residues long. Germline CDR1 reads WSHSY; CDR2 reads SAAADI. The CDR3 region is CAFKEGSGRLYEQYF. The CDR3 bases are TGCGCCTTCAAAGAGGGCAGCGGGAGGCTCTACGAGCAGTACTTC.

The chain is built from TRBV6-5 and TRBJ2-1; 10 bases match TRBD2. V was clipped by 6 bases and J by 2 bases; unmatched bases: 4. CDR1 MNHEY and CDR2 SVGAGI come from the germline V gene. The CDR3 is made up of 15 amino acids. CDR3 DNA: TGTGCCAGCAGGTTAGCGGGGGGCACCTACAATGAGCAGTTCTTC. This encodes CASRLAGGTYNEQFF.

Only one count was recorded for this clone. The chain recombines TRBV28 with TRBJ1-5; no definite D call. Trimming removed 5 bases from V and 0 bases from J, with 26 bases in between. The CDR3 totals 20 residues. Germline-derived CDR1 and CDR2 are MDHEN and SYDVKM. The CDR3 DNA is TGTGCCAGCAGTCAAGCGTTTTCGGTAGGAGTGGACTATAGCAATCAGCCCCAGCATTTT. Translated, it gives CASSQAFSVGVDYSNQPQHF.

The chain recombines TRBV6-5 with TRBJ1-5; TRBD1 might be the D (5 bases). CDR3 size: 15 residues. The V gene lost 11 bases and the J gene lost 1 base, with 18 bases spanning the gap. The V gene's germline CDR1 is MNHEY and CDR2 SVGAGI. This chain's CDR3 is CAPGWWEGSNQPQHF. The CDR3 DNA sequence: TGTGCCCCAGGGTGGTGGGAGGGCAGCAATCAGCCCCAGCATTTT.

The CDR3 DNA is TGCGCCAGCAGCTTAAAGGGGGACTACGAGCAGTACTTC. Its translation is CASSLKGDYEQYF. V gene TRBV5-1 combines with J gene TRBJ2-7; weak D call: TRBD1 (6 bases). The CDR3 loop spans 13 amino acids. Germline assignment: CDR1 SGHRS and CDR2 YFSETQ. Trimming left V 2 bases short and J 3 bases short, with 9 bases between.

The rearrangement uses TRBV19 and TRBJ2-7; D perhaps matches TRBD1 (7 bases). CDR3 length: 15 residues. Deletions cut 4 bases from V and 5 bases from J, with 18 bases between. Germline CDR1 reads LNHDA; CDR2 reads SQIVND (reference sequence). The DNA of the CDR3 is TGTGCCAGTAGTACATATAGACAGGGAGGTGACGAGCAGTACTTC. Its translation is CASSTYRQGGDEQYF.

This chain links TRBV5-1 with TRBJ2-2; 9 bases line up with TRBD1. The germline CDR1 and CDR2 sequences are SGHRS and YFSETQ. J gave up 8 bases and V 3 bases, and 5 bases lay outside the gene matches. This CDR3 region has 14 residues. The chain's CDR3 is CASSWGTGPGELFF. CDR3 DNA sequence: TGCGCCAGCAGCTGGGGGACAGGGCCAGGGGAGCTGTTTTTT.

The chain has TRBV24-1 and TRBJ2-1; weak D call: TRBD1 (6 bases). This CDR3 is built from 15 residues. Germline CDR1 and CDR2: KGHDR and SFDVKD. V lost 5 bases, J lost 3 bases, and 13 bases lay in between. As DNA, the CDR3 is TGTGCCACCAGTGTCGGCAGGGGTATCTACAATGAGCAGTTCTTC. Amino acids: CATSVGRGIYNEQFF.